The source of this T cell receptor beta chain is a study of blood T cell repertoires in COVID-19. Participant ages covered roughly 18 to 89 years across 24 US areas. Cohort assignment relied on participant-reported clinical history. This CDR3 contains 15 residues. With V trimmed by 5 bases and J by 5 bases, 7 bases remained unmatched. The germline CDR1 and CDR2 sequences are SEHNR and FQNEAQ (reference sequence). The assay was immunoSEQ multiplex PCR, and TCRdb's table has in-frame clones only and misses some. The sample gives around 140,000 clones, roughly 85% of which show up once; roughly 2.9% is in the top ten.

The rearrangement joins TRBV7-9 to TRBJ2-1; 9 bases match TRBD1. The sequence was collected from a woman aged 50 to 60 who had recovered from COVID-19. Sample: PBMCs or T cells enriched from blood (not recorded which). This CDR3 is CASSLWTGVDNEQFF. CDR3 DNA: TGTGCCAGCAGCCTATGGACAGGGGTCGACAATGAGCAGTTCTTC.